The next 5 T cell receptor beta chains were all read from a single sample in a study of long-term antiretroviral therapy in people with HIV. It was version v3.0 of the immunoSEQ assay that was run at survey level. The assay was immunoSEQ multiplex PCR, and TCRdb's table has in-frame clones only and misses some. The sample includes more than 35,000 clones, roughly 76% seen only once; the top ten take around 5.1%. The sample was unsorted PBMCs, taken 1.5 years after starting antiretroviral therapy. Receptor source: a man aged 18 to 29 with HIV.

The J gene is TRBJ2-7, the V gene TRBV28, with 8 positions matching TRBD1. The germline CDR1 and CDR2 sequences are MDHEN and SYDVKM. CDR3 length: 14 residues. J gave up 8 bases and V 7 bases, and 13 bases lay outside the gene matches. The CDR3 region has the DNA TGTGCCAGCACCTCGGGACAGGCCCTACTGAAGCAGTACTTC. Residues: CASTSGQALLKQYF.

The gene calls are TRBV9 and TRBJ1-2; no clear D. The CDR3 runs 14 residues. Trimming removed 2 bases at V and 5 bases at J, with 13 bases between. CDR1 is SGDLS and CDR2 is YYNGEE in the germline V gene. The CDR3 spells CASSVDVGRYGYTF. CDR3 nucleotides: TGTGCCAGCAGCGTCGACGTAGGCAGGTATGGCTACACCTTC.

The chain uses TRBV19 and TRBJ1-1; D remains ambiguous. CDR3 length: 13 amino acids. Germline lookup yields CDR1 LNHDA and CDR2 SQIVND (reference sequence). V lost 4 bases and J lost 4, with 10 bases in between. In DNA, the CDR3 is TGTGCCAGTAGTAACTTAAGAGCCACTGAAGCTTTCTTT. It translates to CASSNLRATEAFF.

J is TRBJ2-2 and V is TRBV9, with no clear D. Germline V CDR1 and CDR2: SGDLS, YYNGEE. The length of the CDR3 is 12 residues. Trimming removed 5 bases from V and 7 bases from J, with 9 bases in between. The CDR3 spells CASRGFGGELFF. CDR3 bases: TGTGCCAGCAGGGGGTTCGGCGGGGAGCTGTTTTTT.

The chain is built from TRBV7-9 and TRBJ2-3, with TRBD2 as a possible D gene (5 bases). The CDR3 has 13 residues. V was pared by 5 bases and J by 8 bases, with 14 bases between. Germline values: CDR1 SEHNR, CDR2 FQNEAQ (reference sequence). The CDR3 region is CASSPRAGVTQYF. The CDR3 DNA is TGTGCCAGCAGCCCGCGGGCTGGAGTTACGCAGTATTTT.